The 5 T cell receptor beta chains below were found in one sample sequenced in a study of beta chain features in type 1 diabetes. Study results and limitations: TCRB CDR3s were moderately but significantly shorter in Type 1 diabetes patients in all four CD4+ subsets.

These receptors are not linked to any known antigen. Expressed TCRB transcripts got sequenced, as all isolated RNA was reverse transcribed. This table comes from immunoSEQ multiplex PCR, and its TCRdb copy is limited to in-frame clones, with some not included. This sample has 85,000 to 110,000 clones, with under 30% found just once. Sequenced sample: central memory CD4+ T cells from blood. The receptors shown here come from a woman younger than 30 with type 1 diabetes.

This clone was seen a few times. This chain joins TRBV15 and TRBJ1-4; 8 nucleotides line up with TRBD1. Germline values: CDR1 LNHNV, CDR2 YYDKDF (reference sequence). The CDR3 covers 14 residues. The junction had 5 bases not matched to a gene; V was cut back by 3 bases and J by 8 bases. Written as DNA, the CDR3 is TGTGCCACCAGCAGGACAGGGGTGCGGGAAAAACTGTTTTTT. It yields the protein CATSRTGVREKLFF.

This chain links TRBV2 with TRBJ2-7; perhaps TRBD1 as D (5 bases). Germline V gene lookup returns CDR1 SNHLY and CDR2 FYNNEI. The CDR3 totals 16 residues. V lost 3 bases and J lost 2, with 17 bases in between. The CDR3 region has the DNA TGTGCCAGCAGTGAGGAAGGGGCCTTGGGGCCCTACGAGCAGTACGTC. Its protein is CASSEEGALGPYEQYV.

This clone was counted only a few times. This chain connects TRBV18 to TRBJ2-5, with a tentative D call TRBD1 (6 bases). The germline V and J ends were trimmed by 4 bases and 1 base, with 10 bases remaining between them. The germline CDR1 and CDR2 sequences are KGHSH and LQKENI. The CDR3 consists of 14 residues. The CDR3 region has the DNA TGTGCCAGCTCACTAGGACAGTTCCAAGAGACCCAGTACTTC. Translating it yields CASSLGQFQETQYF.

This clone was found a few times. This chain uses TRBV11-1 with TRBJ2-4, with D possibly being TRBD1 (5 bases). The germline V gene has CDR1 SGHAT and CDR2 FQDESV (reference sequence). The CDR3 loop spans 15 amino acids. Trimming took 5 bases from V and 0 from J, leaving 11 bases between them. The CDR3 here is CASSPARVAKNIQYF. The CDR3 nucleotides read TGTGCCAGCAGCCCGGCCAGGGTAGCCAAAAACATTCAGTACTTC. Together with reference TRBV11-1 and TRBJ2-4, the CDR3 gives the full variable domain: EAEVAQSPRYKITEKSQAVAFWCDPISGHATLYWYRQILGQGPELLVQFQDESVVDDSQLPKDRFSAERLKGVDSTLKIQPAELGDSAMYLCASSPARVAKNIQYFGAGTRLSVL.

The chain links TRBV11-3 to TRBJ2-1; D unclear. V lost 5 bases and J 9 bases, leaving 11 bases between the germline ends. Germline V gene data show CDR1 as SGHNT and CDR2 as YENEEA. This CDR3 contains 12 residues. DNA of the CDR3: TGTGCCAGCAGCCACCAACTAACTGAGCAGTTCTTC. Its protein is CASSHQLTEQFF.